Listed below are T cell receptor beta chains from one sample, sequenced in a study of T cell responses to AZD1222 COVID-19 vaccine. Sequenced by immunoSEQ multiplex PCR; TCRdb stores in-frame clones only, minus some. The repertoire holds 150,000 to 200,000 clones, about 91% seen once, with about 2.5% in the top ten. The sequenced sample was peripheral blood, obtained on day 0 of AZD1222 vaccination. Receptor source: an adult in good health. Both conserved end residues are part of each CDR3. D genes are given only for firm matches. The listing skips clone size in some rows; elsewhere it reads once, few, many or a size class.

CDR3 protein,CDR3 DNA,clone size,D gene,J gene,V gene
CASSESRVSGRAADTQYF,TGCGCCAGCAGTGAGTCGAGGGTTAGCGGGAGGGCAGCAGATACGCAGTATTTT,once,TRBD2,TRBJ2-3,TRBV10-2
CASSLSPAASGEDEQFF,TGTGCCAGCAGCTTAAGCCCCGCCGCGTCGGGGGAGGATGAGCAGTTCTTC,NA,NA,TRBJ2-1,TRBV7-3
CASSYRGLGNQPQHF,TGTGCCAGCAGTTACCGGGGGCTGGGCAATCAGCCCCAGCATTTT,NA,NA,TRBJ1-5,TRBV6-2/TRBV6-3
CASSPPGPGEKLFF,TGTGCCAGCTCACCACCAGGGCCTGGTGAAAAACTGTTTTTT,NA,NA,TRBJ1-4,TRBV18
CATSRDPVGKGEAFF,TGTGCCACCAGCAGAGATCCGGTTGGGAAGGGCGAAGCTTTCTTT,NA,NA,TRBJ1-1,TRBV15
CASGAGTTNNEQFF,TGTGCCAGCGGAGCCGGGACGACCAACAATGAGCAGTTCTTC,NA,NA,TRBJ2-1,TRBV27
CAWRTGVGQPQHF,TGTGCCTGGAGGACAGGGGTCGGTCAGCCCCAGCATTTT,NA,TRBD1,TRBJ1-5,TRBV30
CASSAQGLHSDTEAFF,TGTGCCAGCAGCGCCCAGGGTCTTCATTCGGACACTGAAGCTTTCTTT,NA,NA,TRBJ1-1,TRBV9
CASSQGVFYNEQFF,TGTGCCAGCAGCCAAGGGGTCTTTTACAATGAGCAGTTCTTC,NA,NA,TRBJ2-1,TRBV3-1/TRBV3-2
CASSKTAGTREKLFF,TGTGCCAGTAGTAAGACAGCCGGGACCCGTGAAAAACTGTTTTTT,NA,NA,TRBJ1-4,TRBV19
CATSDRGTSGSYEQYF,TGTGCCACCAGTGACCGAGGGACTAGCGGATCCTACGAGCAGTACTTC,NA,TRBD2,TRBJ2-7,TRBV24-1
CASSIRQGWSELFF,TGTGCCAGTAGTATCAGGCAGGGGTGGTCGGAGCTGTTTTTT,NA,NA,TRBJ2-2,TRBV19
CASSIGQGQETQYF,TGTGCCAGTAGTATCGGACAGGGCCAAGAGACCCAGTACTTC,NA,TRBD1,TRBJ2-5,TRBV19
CASSLGRNQPQHF,TGTGCCAGCAGTTTAGGTCGGAATCAGCCCCAGCATTTT,once,NA,TRBJ1-5,TRBV12-3/TRBV12-4
CASSPRTSGSAGELFF,TGTGCCAGCAGCCCCCGGACTAGCGGGAGCGCCGGGGAGCTGTTTTTT,NA,TRBD2,TRBJ2-2,TRBV9
CASSLGRGLVFF,TGTGCCAGCAGCCTCGGACGGGGGCTCGTTTTCTTT,NA,NA,TRBJ1-1,TRBV5-6
CASSLPASTDTQYF,TGCGCCAGCAGCTTGCCGGCTAGCACAGATACGCAGTATTTT,NA,NA,TRBJ2-3,TRBV5-1
CASSQGLDQPQHF,TGTGCCAGCAGCCAAGGGTTGGATCAGCCCCAGCATTTT,NA,NA,TRBJ1-5,TRBV3-1/TRBV3-2
CASSQDDGRIYNEQFF,TGCGCCAGCAGCCAAGATGACGGGAGGATCTACAATGAGCAGTTCTTC,NA,TRBD2,TRBJ2-1,TRBV4-1
CASSNTWSSYEQYF,TGTGCCAGCAGCAATACTTGGAGCTCCTACGAGCAGTACTTC,NA,NA,TRBJ2-7,TRBV7-2
CASSLLEQANTGELFF,TGCGCCAGCAGCTTACTGGAACAGGCGAACACCGGGGAGCTGTTTTTT,NA,NA,TRBJ2-2,TRBV5-1
CASSPSLQGDSPLHF,TGTGCCAGCTCACCATCGCTGCAGGGGGATTCACCCCTCCACTTT,NA,TRBD1,TRBJ1-6,TRBV18
CASSHLGLFEAFF,TGTGCCAGTAGCCACCTCGGCCTTTTTGAAGCTTTCTTT,NA,NA,TRBJ1-1,TRBV19
CSASGQLNEKLFF,TGCAGTGCTAGTGGCCAGCTTAATGAAAAACTGTTTTTT,NA,NA,TRBJ1-4,TRBV20-1
CATSGGRSYNSPLHF,TGTGCCACCAGTGGGGGAAGGTCCTATAATTCACCCCTCCACTTT,few,NA,TRBJ1-6,TRBV24-1
CASYNGITYEQYF,TGTGCCAGCTACAACGGCATCACCTACGAGCAGTACTTC,NA,NA,TRBJ2-7,TRBV28
CASSLGVGRNTEAFF,TGTGCCAGCAGCTTAGGGGTCGGGAGGAACACTGAAGCTTTCTTT,once,NA,TRBJ1-1,TRBV7-2
CATKRGEIASTDTQYF,TGTGCCACTAAGCGGGGGGAGATTGCTAGCACAGATACGCAGTATTTT,NA,TRBD2,TRBJ2-3,TRBV10-3
CASSSTGNTEAFF,TGTGCCAGCAGTTCTACAGGGAACACTGAAGCTTTCTTT,NA,NA,TRBJ1-1,TRBV2
CASSLGGGHGTDTQYF,TGTGCCAGCAGCTTAGGGGGAGGGCACGGCACAGATACGCAGTATTTT,NA,TRBD2,TRBJ2-3,TRBV11-1
CASSLWAWKGAQYF,TGCGCCAGCAGCTTGTGGGCGTGGAAGGGTGCGCAGTATTTT,NA,NA,TRBJ2-3,TRBV5-1
CASRGRNEAFF,TGTGCCAGCAGGGGTCGCAATGAAGCTTTCTTT,NA,NA,TRBJ1-1,TRBV6-5
CASSVGGGSSTGELFF,TGTGCCAGCAGCGTAGGCGGCGGGAGTAGTACCGGGGAGCTGTTTTTT,NA,TRBD2,TRBJ2-2,TRBV9
CASSLGPDSPLHF,TGTGCCAGCAGCTTGGGGCCCGATTCACCCCTCCACTTT,NA,NA,TRBJ1-6,TRBV5-4
CASTLPRQGGEKLFF,TGTGCCAGCACTCTACCCAGACAGGGTGGTGAAAAACTGTTTTTT,NA,TRBD1,TRBJ1-4,TRBV6-5